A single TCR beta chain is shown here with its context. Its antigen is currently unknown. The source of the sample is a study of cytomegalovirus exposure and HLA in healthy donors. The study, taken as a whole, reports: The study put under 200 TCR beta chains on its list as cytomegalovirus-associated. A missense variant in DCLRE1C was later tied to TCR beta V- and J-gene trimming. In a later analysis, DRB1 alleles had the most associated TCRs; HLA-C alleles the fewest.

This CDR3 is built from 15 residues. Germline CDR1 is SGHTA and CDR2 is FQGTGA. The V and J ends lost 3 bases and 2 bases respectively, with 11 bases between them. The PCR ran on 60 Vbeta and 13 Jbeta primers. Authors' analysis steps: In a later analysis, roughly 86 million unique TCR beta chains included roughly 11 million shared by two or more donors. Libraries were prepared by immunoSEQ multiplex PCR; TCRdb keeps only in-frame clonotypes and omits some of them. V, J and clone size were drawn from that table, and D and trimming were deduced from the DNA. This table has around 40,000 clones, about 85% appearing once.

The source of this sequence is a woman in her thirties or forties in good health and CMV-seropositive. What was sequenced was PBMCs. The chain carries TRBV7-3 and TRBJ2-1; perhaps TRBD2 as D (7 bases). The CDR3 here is CASSLGGGAYNEQFF. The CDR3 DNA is TGTGCCAGCAGCTTGGGGGGGGGCGCCTACAATGAGCAGTTCTTC.